The rows below give T cell receptor beta chains drawn from one sample of a study of T cell responses to AZD1222 COVID-19 vaccine. TCRdb's table, derived via immunoSEQ multiplex PCR, lists solely in-frame clones and lacks some. The data show tens of thousands of clones, with approximately 86% seen just once and 5.6% held by the top ten. The input for sequencing was peripheral blood, taken 28 days after the second AZD1222 dose. Receptors originate from an adult who received the AZD1222 COVID-19 vaccine. CDR3s include the opening cysteine and the closing phenylalanine or tryptophan. The D gene is left open where the match is weak. For some rows the clone size is stated as once, few or many, or as a class when expanded; others skip it.

D	V	J	size	CDR3	DNA
.	TRBV19	TRBJ1-5	.	CASSMGNQPQHF	TGTGCCAGTAGTATGGGGAATCAGCCCCAGCATTTT
.	TRBV7-9	TRBJ1-5	.	CASAEGGQPQHF	TGTGCCAGCGCCGAGGGAGGGCAGCCCCAGCATTTT
.	TRBV10-3	TRBJ2-7	.	CAIRPNTISYEQYF	TGTGCCATCAGGCCCAACACCATCTCCTACGAGCAGTACTTC
TRBD2	TRBV28	TRBJ2-1	.	CASSFAGRETVIF	TGTGCCAGCAGTTTCGCGGGGCGGGAGACAGTTATCTTC
.	TRBV7-4	TRBJ2-5	.	CASSHRQCRETQYF	TGTGCCAGCAGCCATCGACAGTGCAGGGAGACCCAGTACTTC
.	TRBV3-1/TRBV3-2	TRBJ2-2	.	CASSLTPDTGELFF	TGTGCCAGCAGCTTGACCCCAGACACCGGGGAGCTGTTTTTT
TRBD2	TRBV11-2	TRBJ2-3	.	CASSLGRGGPPDTQYF	TGTGCCAGCAGCCTAGGACGCGGGGGGCCCCCAGATACGCAGTATTTT
TRBD1	TRBV20-1	TRBJ1-1	.	CSASLLGQGAGEAFF	TGCAGTGCTAGTCTCTTGGGACAGGGGGCGGGTGAAGCTTTCTTT
.	TRBV30	TRBJ2-7	.	CAWRTDSYEQYF	TGTGCCTGGAGGACGGACTCCTACGAGCAGTACTTC
.	TRBV15	TRBJ1-3	once	CATSREGFSGNTIYF	TGTGCCACCAGCAGAGAAGGTTTCTCTGGAAACACCATATATTTT
TRBD2	TRBV3-1/TRBV3-2	TRBJ2-1	.	CASSPSGGADNEQFF	TGTGCCAGCAGCCCCAGCGGGGGGGCCGATAATGAGCAGTTCTTC
TRBD1	TRBV5-8	TRBJ1-6	.	CASSGQVGAPLHF	TGTGCCAGCAGCGGACAGGTTGGCGCACCCCTCCACTTT
.	TRBV5-1	TRBJ2-7	.	CASSLPGREQYF	TGCGCCAGCAGCTTACCAGGGCGCGAGCAGTACTTC
.	TRBV10-3	TRBJ2-7	.	CAISGTDWRYEQYF	TGTGCCATCAGTGGGACGGACTGGAGGTACGAGCAGTACTTC
.	TRBV11-2	TRBJ2-7	.	CASSLRGPPYEQYF	TGTGCCAGCAGCTTGCGGGGGCCCCCCTACGAGCAGTACTTC
TRBD1	TRBV19	TRBJ1-5	.	CASSIGTGGGQPQHF	TGTGCCAGTAGTATAGGAACAGGGGGCGGACAGCCCCAGCATTTT
TRBD1	TRBV5-5	TRBJ1-2	once	CASSYRDRENYGYTF	TGTGCCAGCAGCTACCGGGACAGGGAAAACTATGGCTACACCTTC
TRBD1	TRBV28	TRBJ1-3	.	CASSSTGTGNGNTIYF	TGTGCCAGCAGTTCAACCGGGACAGGCAACGGAAACACCATATATTTT
TRBD2	TRBV6-2/TRBV6-3	TRBJ2-7	.	CASSYRVGSGGAYEQYF	TGTGCCAGCAGTTACAGGGTAGGATCGGGGGGAGCCTACGAGCAGTACTTC
.	TRBV19	TRBJ2-7	.	CASTDLWEQYF	TGTGCCAGTACGGACCTTTGGGAGCAGTACTTC
TRBD2	TRBV4-2	TRBJ2-3	.	CASHLAGGSTDTQYF	TGTGCCAGTCACCTGGCGGGAGGTTCCACAGATACGCAGTATTTT
.	TRBV5-3	TRBJ1-2	.	CARTGHYGYTF	TGTGCCAGAACGGGCCACTATGGCTACACCTTC
.	TRBV6-6	TRBJ1-3	.	CASSYPGENTIYF	TGTGCCAGCAGTTACCCGGGAGAAAACACCATATATTTT
.	TRBV29-1	TRBJ1-2	once	CSVEGGGYTF	TGCAGCGTTGAGGGCGGGGGCTACACCTTC
.	TRBV29-1	TRBJ2-7	.	CSALRTGRYEQYF	TGCAGCGCACTGCGTACAGGGCGCTACGAGCAGTACTTC
.	TRBV7-9	TRBJ1-2	few	CASSAQGAANYGYTF	TGTGCCAGCAGCGCCCAGGGAGCTGCTAACTATGGCTACACCTTC
TRBD1	TRBV2	TRBJ2-4	.	CASSEATGSTKNIQYF	TGTGCCAGCAGTGAGGCGACAGGGTCTACCAAAAACATTCAGTACTTC
.	TRBV29-1	TRBJ1-4	.	CSVVQPEASGNEKLFF	TGCAGCGTTGTTCAGCCCGAGGCGTCCGGTAATGAAAAACTGTTTTTT
.	TRBV27	TRBJ1-2	.	CASSSRGSGKGYGYTF	TGTGCCAGCAGTTCCCGGGGCTCAGGGAAGGGTTATGGCTACACCTTC
.	TRBV7-8	TRBJ1-2	.	CASSSQYGYTF	TGTGCCAGCAGCTCCCAGTATGGCTACACCTTC
.	TRBV5-1	TRBJ2-7	.	CASSGGRRDEQYF	TGCGCCAGCAGTGGGGGGAGACGGGACGAGCAGTACTTC
.	TRBV10-2	TRBJ2-1	.	CALWAFNEQFF	TGCGCCTTGTGGGCTTTCAATGAGCAGTTCTTC
.	TRBV5-6	TRBJ1-1	.	CASSLLGVNTEAFF	TGTGCCAGCAGCTTGCTGGGGGTAAACACTGAAGCTTTCTTT
.	TRBV12-3/TRBV12-4	TRBJ1-1	.	CASSVGGTEAFF	TGTGCCAGCAGTGTAGGGGGCACTGAAGCTTTCTTT
.	TRBV18	TRBJ2-7	.	CASSPWGYEQYF	TGTGCCAGCTCACCATGGGGCTACGAGCAGTACTTC
.	TRBV7-2	TRBJ1-5	.	CASSAGGGLGPQHF	TGTGCCAGCAGCGCTGGGGGGGGGCTCGGGCCCCAGCATTTT
TRBD1	TRBV10-3	TRBJ1-6	.	CAITDRGGANSPLHF	TGTGCCATCACCGACAGGGGTGGGGCGAATTCACCCCTCCACTTT
.	TRBV10-3	TRBJ1-2	.	CAISESGDYGYTF	TGTGCCATCAGTGAGTCTGGGGACTATGGCTACACCTTC
TRBD2	TRBV5-1	TRBJ2-5	.	CASSLAGRGGAETQYF	TGCGCCAGCAGCTTGGCCGGGCGCGGGGGGGCGGAGACCCAGTACTTC
.	TRBV28	TRBJ1-2	.	CASSSLGLQHYGYTF	TGTGCCAGCAGTTCCCTTGGTTTACAACACTATGGCTACACCTTC
TRBD1	TRBV28	TRBJ1-2	.	CASTSPGQGRYGYTF	TGTGCCAGCACCTCCCCGGGACAGGGACGCTACGGCTACACCTTC
.	TRBV28	TRBJ2-5	.	CASSKGVPETQYF	TGTGCCAGCAGTAAAGGGGTTCCAGAGACCCAGTACTTC
TRBD1	TRBV5-1	TRBJ1-2	.	CASSLDPGQGASVYGYTF	TGCGCCAGCAGCTTGGACCCGGGACAGGGGGCGAGTGTCTATGGCTACACCTTC
.	TRBV19	TRBJ1-5	.	CASSIGKGGGGNQPQHF	TGTGCCAGTAGTATCGGGAAGGGGGGAGGTGGCAATCAGCCCCAGCATTTT
TRBD1	TRBV19	TRBJ1-4	.	CASVGTVATNEKLFF	TGTGCCAGTGTAGGGACAGTCGCAACTAATGAAAAACTGTTTTTT
TRBD1	TRBV27	TRBJ1-5	large	CASSNQGQGASCSNQPQHF	TGTGCCAGCAGTAACCAGGGACAGGGGGCGAGTTGTAGCAATCAGCCCCAGCATTTT
TRBD2	TRBV19	TRBJ2-5	.	CASSPRLAGGETQYF	TGTGCCAGTAGTCCTCGACTAGCGGGGGGGGAGACCCAGTACTTC
TRBD1	TRBV6-2/TRBV6-3	TRBJ1-5	.	CASSPQGAHQPQHF	TGTGCCAGCAGTCCACAGGGGGCCCATCAGCCCCAGCATTTT
TRBD1	TRBV28	TRBJ1-5	.	CASSSGQGINSNQPQHF	TGTGCCAGCAGTTCAGGACAGGGGATAAATAGCAATCAGCCCCAGCATTTT
.	TRBV18	TRBJ2-7	.	CASSPEARTYEQYF	TGTGCCAGCTCACCTGAAGCCAGGACCTACGAGCAGTACTTC
TRBD1	TRBV6-5	TRBJ2-1	.	CASRPGQGANNEQFF	TGTGCCAGCAGGCCCGGACAGGGGGCGAACAATGAGCAGTTCTTC
TRBD1	TRBV6-1	TRBJ1-1	once	CASSEDREAFF	TGTGCCAGCAGTGAGGACAGGGAAGCTTTCTTT
TRBD1	TRBV13	TRBJ1-1	.	CASAGQGRAEAFF	TGTGCCAGCGCCGGACAGGGTAGGGCTGAAGCTTTCTTT
.	TRBV2	TRBJ2-1	.	CASSDFRRGSNEQFF	TGTGCCAGCAGTGACTTCCGGAGGGGTTCCAATGAGCAGTTCTTC
TRBD1	TRBV5-1	TRBJ2-7	.	CASSLNPGQGFYEQYF	TGCGCCAGCAGCTTAAACCCGGGACAGGGATTCTACGAGCAGTACTTC